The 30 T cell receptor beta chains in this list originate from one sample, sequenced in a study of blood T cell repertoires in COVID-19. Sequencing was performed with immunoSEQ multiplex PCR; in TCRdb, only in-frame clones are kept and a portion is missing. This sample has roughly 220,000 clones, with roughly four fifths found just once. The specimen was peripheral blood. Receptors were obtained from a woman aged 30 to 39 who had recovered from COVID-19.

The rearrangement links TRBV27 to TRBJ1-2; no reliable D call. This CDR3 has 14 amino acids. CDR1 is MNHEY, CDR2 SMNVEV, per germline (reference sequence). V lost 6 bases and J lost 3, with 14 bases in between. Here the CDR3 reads CASSTSNGDYGYTF. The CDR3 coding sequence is TGTGCCAGCAGCACGTCGAACGGAGACTATGGCTACACCTTC.

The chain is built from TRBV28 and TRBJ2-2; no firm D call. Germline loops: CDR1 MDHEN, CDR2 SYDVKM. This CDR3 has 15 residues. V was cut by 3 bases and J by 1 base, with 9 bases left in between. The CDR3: CASSFGAVNTGELFF. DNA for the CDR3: TGTGCCAGCAGTTTTGGAGCAGTGAACACCGGGGAGCTGTTTTTT.

DNA for the CDR3: TGTGCCAGCAGCTCAGCGGGATCTGGCACAGATACGCAGTATTTT. Translation: CASSSAGSGTDTQYF. This chain joins TRBV9 and TRBJ2-3; 7 bases map to TRBD2. Germline V gene sequence: CDR1 SGDLS, CDR2 YYNGEE. V trimming: 4 bases; J trimming: 1 base; junction bases outside the gene matches: 6. The CDR3 consists of 15 residues. The whole variable domain, filled in from reference TRBV9 and TRBJ2-3, reads DSGVTQTPKHLITATGQRVTLRCSPRSGDLSVYWYQQSLDQGLQFLIQYYNGEERAKGNILERFSAQQFPDLHSELNLSSLELGDSALYFCASSSAGSGTDTQYFGPGTRLTVL.

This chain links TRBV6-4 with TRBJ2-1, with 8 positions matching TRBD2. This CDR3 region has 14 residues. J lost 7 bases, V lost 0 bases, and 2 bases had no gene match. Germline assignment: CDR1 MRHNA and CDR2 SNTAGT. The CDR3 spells CASSDSGGGNEQFF. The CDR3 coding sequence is TGTGCCAGCAGTGACTCCGGCGGGGGGAATGAGCAGTTCTTC.

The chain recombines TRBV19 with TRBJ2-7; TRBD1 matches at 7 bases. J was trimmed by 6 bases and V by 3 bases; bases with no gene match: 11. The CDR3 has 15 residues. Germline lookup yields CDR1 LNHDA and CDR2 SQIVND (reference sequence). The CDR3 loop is CASSMWDSPDLEQYF. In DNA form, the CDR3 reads TGTGCCAGTAGTATGTGGGACAGCCCGGACCTCGAGCAGTACTTC.

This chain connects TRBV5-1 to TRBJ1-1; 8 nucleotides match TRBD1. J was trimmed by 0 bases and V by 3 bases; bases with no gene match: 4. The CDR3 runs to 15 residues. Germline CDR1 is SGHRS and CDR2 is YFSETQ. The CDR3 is CASSSVQGVNTEAFF. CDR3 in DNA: TGCGCCAGCAGCTCGGTACAGGGGGTGAACACTGAAGCTTTCTTT.

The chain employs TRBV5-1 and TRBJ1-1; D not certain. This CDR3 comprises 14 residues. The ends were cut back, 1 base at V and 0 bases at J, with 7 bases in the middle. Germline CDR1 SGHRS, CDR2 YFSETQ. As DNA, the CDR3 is TGCGCCAGCAGCTTGTTACAGATGAACACTGAAGCTTTCTTT. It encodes CASSLLQMNTEAFF.

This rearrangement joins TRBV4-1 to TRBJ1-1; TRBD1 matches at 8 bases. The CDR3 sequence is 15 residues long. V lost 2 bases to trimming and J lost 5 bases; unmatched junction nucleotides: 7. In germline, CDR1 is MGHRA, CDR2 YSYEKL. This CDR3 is CASSQPITGGTEAFF. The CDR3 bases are TGCGCCAGCAGCCAACCGATTACAGGGGGAACTGAAGCTTTCTTT.

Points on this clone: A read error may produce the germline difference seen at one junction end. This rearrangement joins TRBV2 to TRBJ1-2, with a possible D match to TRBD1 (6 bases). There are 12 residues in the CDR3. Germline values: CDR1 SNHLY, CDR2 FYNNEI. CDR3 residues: CASGDRNYGYTF. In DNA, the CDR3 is TGTGCCAGCGGTGACAGGAACTATGGCTACACCTTC.

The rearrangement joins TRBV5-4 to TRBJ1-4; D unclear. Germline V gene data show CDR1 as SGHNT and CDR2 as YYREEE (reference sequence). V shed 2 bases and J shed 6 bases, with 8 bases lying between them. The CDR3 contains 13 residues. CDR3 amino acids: CASSLVGHEKLFF. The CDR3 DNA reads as TGTGCCAGCAGCTTAGTTGGGCATGAAAAACTGTTTTTT.

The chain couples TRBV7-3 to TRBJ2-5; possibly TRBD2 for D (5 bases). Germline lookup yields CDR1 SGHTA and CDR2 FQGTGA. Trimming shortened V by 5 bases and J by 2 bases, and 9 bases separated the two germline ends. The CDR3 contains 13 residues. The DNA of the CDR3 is TGTGCCAGCAGCCAAGGGAGTCAAGAGACCCAGTACTTC. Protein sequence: CASSQGSQETQYF.

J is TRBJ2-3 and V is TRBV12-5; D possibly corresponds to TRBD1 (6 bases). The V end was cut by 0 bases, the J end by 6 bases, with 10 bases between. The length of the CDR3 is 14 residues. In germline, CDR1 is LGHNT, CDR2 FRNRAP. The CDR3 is CASGLVKGGDTQYF. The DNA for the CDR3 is TGTGCTAGTGGTTTGGTAAAAGGGGGTGATACGCAGTATTTT.

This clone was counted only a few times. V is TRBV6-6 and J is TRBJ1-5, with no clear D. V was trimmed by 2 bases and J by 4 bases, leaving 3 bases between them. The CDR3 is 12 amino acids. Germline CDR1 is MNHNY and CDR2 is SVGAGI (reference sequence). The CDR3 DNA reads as TGTGCCAGCAGTTACCTTAATCAGCCCCAGCATTTT. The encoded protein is CASSYLNQPQHF.

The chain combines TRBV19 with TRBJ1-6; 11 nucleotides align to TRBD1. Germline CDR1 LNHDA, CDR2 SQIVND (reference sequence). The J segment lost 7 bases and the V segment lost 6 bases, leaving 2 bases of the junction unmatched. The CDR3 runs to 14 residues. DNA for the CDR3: TGTGCCAGTAGCCGGGACAGGGGGAATTCACCCCTCCACTTT. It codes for CASSRDRGNSPLHF.

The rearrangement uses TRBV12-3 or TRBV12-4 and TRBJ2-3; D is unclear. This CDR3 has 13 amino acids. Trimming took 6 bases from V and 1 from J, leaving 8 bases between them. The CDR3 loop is CASRTIGTDTQYF. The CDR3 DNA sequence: TGTGCCAGCAGAACAATCGGCACAGATACGCAGTATTTT.

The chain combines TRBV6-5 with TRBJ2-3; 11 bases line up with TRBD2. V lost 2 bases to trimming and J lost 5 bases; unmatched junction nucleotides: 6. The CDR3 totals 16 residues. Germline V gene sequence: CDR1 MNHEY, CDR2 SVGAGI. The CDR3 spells CASSYGLAGGVDTQYF. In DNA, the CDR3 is TGTGCCAGCAGTTACGGCCTAGCGGGAGGAGTAGATACGCAGTATTTT.

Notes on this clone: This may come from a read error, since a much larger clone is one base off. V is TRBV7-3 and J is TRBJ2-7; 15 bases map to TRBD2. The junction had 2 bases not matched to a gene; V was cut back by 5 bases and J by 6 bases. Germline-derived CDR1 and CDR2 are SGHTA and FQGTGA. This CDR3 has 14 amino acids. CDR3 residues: CASSPGLAGGEQYF. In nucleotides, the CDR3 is TGTGCCAGCAGCCCGGGACTAGCGGGAGGCGAGCAGTACTTC. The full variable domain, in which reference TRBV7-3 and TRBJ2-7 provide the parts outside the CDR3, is GAGVSQTPSNKVTEKGKYVELRCDPISGHTALYWYRQSLGQGPEFLIYFQGTGAADDSGLPNDRFFAVRPEGSVSTLKIQRTERGDSAVYLCASSPGLAGGEQYFGPGTRLTVT.

The CDR3 nucleotides read TGTGCCAGCAGCCCCGGGGACACGAACACTGAAGCTTTCTTT. Encoded protein: CASSPGDTNTEAFF. The chain couples TRBV7-3 to TRBJ1-1; possibly TRBD1 for D (6 bases). In germline, CDR1 is SGHTA, CDR2 FQGTGA. This CDR3 has 14 residues. Trimming removed 5 bases from V and 1 base from J, with 11 bases in between.

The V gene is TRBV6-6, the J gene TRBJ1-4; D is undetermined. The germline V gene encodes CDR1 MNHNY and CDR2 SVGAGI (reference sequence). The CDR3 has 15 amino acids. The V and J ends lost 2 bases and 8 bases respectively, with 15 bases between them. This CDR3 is CASSYASAAGEKLFF. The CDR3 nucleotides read TGTGCCAGCAGTTACGCGAGCGCCGCGGGGGAAAAACTGTTTTTT.

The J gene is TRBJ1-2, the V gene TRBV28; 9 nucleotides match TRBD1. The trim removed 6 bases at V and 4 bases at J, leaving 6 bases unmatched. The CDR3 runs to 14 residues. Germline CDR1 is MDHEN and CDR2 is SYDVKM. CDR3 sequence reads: CASRLTGGGYGYTF. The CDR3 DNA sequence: TGTGCCAGCAGACTCACAGGGGGCGGCTATGGCTACACCTTC.

The CDR3 bases are TGTGCCAGCAGCTTAGAGAGGGTGGGATACAGGGAGAGAGGGAACACTGAAGCTTTCTTT. The encoded protein is CASSLERVGYRERGNTEAFF. The chain carries TRBV11-3 and TRBJ1-1; D perhaps matches TRBD1 (6 bases). Germline V gives CDR1 SGHNT, CDR2 YENEEA. Trimming pared 0 bases from V and 1 base from J, leaving 24 bases between. CDR3 size: 20 residues.

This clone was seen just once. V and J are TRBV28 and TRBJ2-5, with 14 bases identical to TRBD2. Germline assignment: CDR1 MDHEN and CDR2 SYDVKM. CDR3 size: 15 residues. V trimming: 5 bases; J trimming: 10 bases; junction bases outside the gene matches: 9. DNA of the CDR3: TGTGCCAGCAGTCCCCCGGGACTAGCGGGAGAGGGCCAGTACTTC. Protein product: CASSPPGLAGEGQYF. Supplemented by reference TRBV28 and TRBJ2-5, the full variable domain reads DVKVTQSSRYLVKRTGEKVFLECVQDMDHENMFWYRQDPGLGLRLIYFSYDVKMKEKGDIPEGYSVSREKKERFSLILESASTNQTSMYLCASSPPGLAGEGQYFGPGTRLLVL.

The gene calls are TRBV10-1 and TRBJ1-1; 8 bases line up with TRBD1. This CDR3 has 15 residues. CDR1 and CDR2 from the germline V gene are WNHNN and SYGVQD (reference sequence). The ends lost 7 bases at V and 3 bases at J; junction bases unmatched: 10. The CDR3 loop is CASKDRAKVYTEAFF. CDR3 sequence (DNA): TGCGCCAGCAAGGACAGGGCGAAAGTTTACACTGAAGCTTTCTTT.

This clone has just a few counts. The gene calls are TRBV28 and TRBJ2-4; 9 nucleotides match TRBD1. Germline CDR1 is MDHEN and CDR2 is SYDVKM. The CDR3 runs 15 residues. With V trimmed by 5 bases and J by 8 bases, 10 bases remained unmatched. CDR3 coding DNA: TGTGCCAGCAGTCTTCATACAGGGGGCGCGGACATTCAGTACTTC. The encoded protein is CASSLHTGGADIQYF. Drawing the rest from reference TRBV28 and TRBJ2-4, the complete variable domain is DVKVTQSSRYLVKRTGEKVFLECVQDMDHENMFWYRQDPGLGLRLIYFSYDVKMKEKGDIPEGYSVSREKKERFSLILESASTNQTSMYLCASSLHTGGADIQYFGAGTRLSVL.

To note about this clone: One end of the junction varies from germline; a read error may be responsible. This CDR3 is CASSEDRAGNTIYF. The CDR3 nucleotides are TGTGCCAGCAGCGAAGACAGGGCTGGAAACACCATATATTTT. The J gene is TRBJ1-3, the V gene TRBV6-1, with 7 bases that match TRBD1. The CDR3 consists of 14 residues. CDR1 is MNHNS and CDR2 is SASEGT in the germline V gene.

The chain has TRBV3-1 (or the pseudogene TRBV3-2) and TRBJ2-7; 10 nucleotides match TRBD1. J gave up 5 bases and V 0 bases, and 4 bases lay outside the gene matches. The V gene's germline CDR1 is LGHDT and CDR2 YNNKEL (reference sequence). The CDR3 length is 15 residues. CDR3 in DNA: TGTGCCAGCAGCCAAGATGCGACAGGGGGCCACGAGCAGTACTTC. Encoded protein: CASSQDATGGHEQYF.

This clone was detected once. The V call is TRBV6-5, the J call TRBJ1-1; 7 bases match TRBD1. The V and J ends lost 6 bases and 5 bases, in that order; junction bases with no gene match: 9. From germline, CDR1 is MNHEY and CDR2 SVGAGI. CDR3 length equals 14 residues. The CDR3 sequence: CASRPQGVWTEAFF. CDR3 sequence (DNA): TGTGCCAGCAGGCCCCAGGGGGTTTGGACTGAAGCTTTCTTT.

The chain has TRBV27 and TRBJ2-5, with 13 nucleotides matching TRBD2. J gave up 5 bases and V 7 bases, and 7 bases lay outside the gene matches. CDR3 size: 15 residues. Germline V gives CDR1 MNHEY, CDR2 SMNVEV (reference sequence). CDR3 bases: TGTGCCAGCACCCCACTAGCGGGAGGGTTTGAGACCCAGTACTTC. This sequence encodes CASTPLAGGFETQYF.

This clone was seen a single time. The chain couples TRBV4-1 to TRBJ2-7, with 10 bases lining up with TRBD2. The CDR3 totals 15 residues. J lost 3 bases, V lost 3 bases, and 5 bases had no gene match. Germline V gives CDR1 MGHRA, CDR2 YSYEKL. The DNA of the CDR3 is TGCGCCAGCAGCCACGGACTAGCGGACCTCTACGAGCAGTACTTC. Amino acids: CASSHGLADLYEQYF.

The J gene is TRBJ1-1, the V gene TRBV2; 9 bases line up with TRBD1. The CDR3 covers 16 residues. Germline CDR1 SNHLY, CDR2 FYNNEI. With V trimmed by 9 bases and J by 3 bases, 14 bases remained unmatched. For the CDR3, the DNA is TGTGCCAGTAAAAAGGGACAGGGCTTTGTATACACTGAAGCTTTCTTT. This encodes CASKKGQGFVYTEAFF.